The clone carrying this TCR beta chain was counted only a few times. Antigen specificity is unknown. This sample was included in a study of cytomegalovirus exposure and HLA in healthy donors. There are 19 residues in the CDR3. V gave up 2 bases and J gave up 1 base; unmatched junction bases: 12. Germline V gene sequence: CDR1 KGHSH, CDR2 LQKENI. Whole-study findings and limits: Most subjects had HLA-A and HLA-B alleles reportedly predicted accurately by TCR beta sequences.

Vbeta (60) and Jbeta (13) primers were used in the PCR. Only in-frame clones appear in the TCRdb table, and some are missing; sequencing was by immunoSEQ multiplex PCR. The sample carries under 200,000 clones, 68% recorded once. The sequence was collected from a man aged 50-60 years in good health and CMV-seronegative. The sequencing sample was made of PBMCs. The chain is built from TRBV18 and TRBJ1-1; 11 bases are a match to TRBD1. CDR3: CASSPRSRGQGAENTEAFF. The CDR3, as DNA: TGTGCCAGCTCACCAAGGTCGCGCGGACAGGGGGCAGAGAACACTGAAGCTTTCTTT.